A selection of T cell receptor beta chains follows, all from one sample in a study of control samples from healthy donors and cancer patients. Profiling relied on immunoSEQ multiplex PCR, and the TCRdb table lists in-frame clones only, not all of them. The repertoire holds approximately 130,000 clones, with roughly 84% as singletons. Input material: blood. All receptors derive from a man aged 40-49 years in good health. The CDR3 runs from the conserved cysteine through the conserved F or W. The D gene is left open where the match is weak. Expanded clones get a size class; other rows say once, few or many, or leave the size out.

clone size,D gene,V gene,J gene,CDR3 protein,CDR3 DNA
once,-,TRBV7-9,TRBJ1-1,CASSPDTSRTEAFF,TGTGCCAGCAGCCCCGATACGTCAAGGACTGAAGCTTTCTTT
-,-,TRBV6-5,TRBJ1-3,CASSQWSSGNTIYF,TGTGCCAGCTCTCAGTGGAGCTCTGGAAACACCATATATTTT
-,TRBD2,TRBV6-2/TRBV6-3,TRBJ2-7,CASSPRAGGYEQYF,TGTGCCAGCAGTCCCCGGGCGGGGGGATACGAGCAGTACTTC
-,-,TRBV11-2,TRBJ1-6,CASSSRAGQYNSPLHF,TGTGCCAGCAGCTCCAGGGCGGGCCAATATAATTCACCCCTCCACTTT
-,TRBD2,TRBV11-3,TRBJ2-5,CASGPTSGGGWETQYF,TGTGCCAGCGGGCCGACTAGCGGGGGGGGCTGGGAGACCCAGTACTTC
few,TRBD1,TRBV6-4,TRBJ1-5,CASSEGTGTQPQHF,TGTGCCAGCAGTGAAGGGACAGGGACTCAGCCCCAGCATTTT
-,-,TRBV7-2,TRBJ1-4,CASSPGPSQTEKLFF,TGTGCCAGCAGTCCCGGGCCCTCCCAAACCGAGAAACTGTTTTTT
-,-,TRBV3-1/TRBV3-2,TRBJ2-3,CASSQVGVGAHGHTQYF,TGTGCCAGCAGCCAAGTGGGGGTGGGAGCACACGGACATACGCAGTATTTT
-,TRBD2,TRBV11-3,TRBJ2-7,CASSSTSGRVYEQYF,TGTGCCAGCAGCTCGACTAGCGGGAGAGTCTACGAGCAGTACTTC
-,-,TRBV4-3,TRBJ1-4,CASSQGRYKGEKLFF,TGCGCCAGCAGCCAAGGGCGATATAAAGGGGAAAAACTGTTTTTT
-,-,TRBV15,TRBJ1-5,CATSRESLRSNQPQHF,TGTGCCACCAGCAGAGAGTCACTGCGGAGCAATCAGCCCCAGCATTTT
-,-,TRBV14,TRBJ1-1,CASSQAQQAFF,TGTGCCAGCAGCCAAGCACAGCAAGCTTTCTTT
few,TRBD1,TRBV14,TRBJ1-6,CASSPDRGPSPLHF,TGTGCCAGCAGCCCTGACAGGGGGCCTTCACCCCTCCACTTT